A selection of T cell receptor beta chains follows, all from one sample in a study of cytomegalovirus exposure and HLA in healthy donors. This table comes from immunoSEQ multiplex PCR, and its TCRdb copy is limited to in-frame clones, with some not included. The data show some 190,000 clones, about 77% seen once. Sequencing was performed on PBMCs. Every receptor here comes from a man aged 25 to 40 in good health and CMV-seropositive. CDR3s include the opening cysteine and the closing phenylalanine or tryptophan. A D gene is named only where the DNA matches it firmly. The size field is filled for only some rows; it gives once, few, many or a size class.

13	TRBV7-3	TRBJ2-5	NA	NA	CASSSGPELAQYF	TGTGCCAGCAGCTCCGGTCCGGAGTTGGCCCAGTACTTC
13	TRBV9	TRBJ2-2	NA	NA	CASSVRSTGELFF	TGTGCCAGCAGCGTCCGGAGCACCGGGGAGCTGTTTTTT
13	TRBV9	TRBJ1-1	NA	NA	CASSVVQGQEAFF	TGTGCCAGCAGCGTAGTTCAGGGGCAGGAAGCTTTCTTT
14	TRBV27	TRBJ2-2	NA	NA	CASSSPTNTGELFF	TGTGCCAGCAGTTCCCCCACTAACACCGGGGAGCTGTTTTTT
15	TRBV6-6	TRBJ2-5	NA	TRBD2	CASSGTSGRLETQYF	TGTGCCAGCAGTGGGACTAGCGGGAGGTTGGAGACCCAGTACTTC
15	TRBV10-3	TRBJ2-5	NA	TRBD2	CAISEVTSVEETQYF	TGTGCCATCAGTGAGGTGACTAGCGTCGAAGAGACCCAGTACTTC
19	TRBV9	TRBJ1-2	few	NA	CASSSNRGGSLEGNYGYTF	TGTGCCAGCAGCTCGAATCGAGGTGGCTCCCTCGAGGGTAACTATGGCTACACCTTC
15	TRBV5-8	TRBJ1-2	NA	NA	CASSLDGVPGYGYTF	TGTGCCAGCAGCTTGGACGGGGTTCCCGGCTATGGCTACACCTTC
13	TRBV4-1	TRBJ1-5	NA	NA	CASSLQGSQPQHF	TGCGCCAGCAGCCTACAGGGTAGTCAGCCCCAGCATTTT
16	TRBV5-1	TRBJ1-1	few	TRBD1	CASSGGTGPMNTEAFF	TGCGCCAGCAGCGGCGGGACAGGGCCAATGAACACTGAAGCTTTCTTT
13	TRBV10-3	TRBJ1-4	few	NA	CAISEQTEGKLFF	TGTGCCATCAGTGAACAGACGGAGGGAAAACTGTTTTTT
13	TRBV10-3	TRBJ1-5	few	TRBD1	CATQGAGNQPQHF	TGTGCCACCCAGGGGGCTGGCAATCAGCCCCAGCATTTT
16	TRBV4-1	TRBJ1-4	few	NA	CASSPGGAGANEKLFF	TGCGCCAGCAGCCCCGGGGGGGCCGGGGCTAATGAAAAACTGTTTTTT
12	TRBV30	TRBJ1-6	NA	NA	CAWRTVSATLHF	TGTGCCTGGAGGACTGTTTCTGCGACCCTCCACTTT
13	TRBV11-3	TRBJ1-1	NA	NA	CASSEGWNTEAFF	TGTGCCAGCAGCGAGGGCTGGAACACTGAAGCTTTCTTT
15	TRBV5-4	TRBJ2-2	NA	TRBD2	CASSPSSGYTGELFF	TGTGCCAGCAGCCCTTCTAGCGGCTACACCGGGGAGCTGTTTTTT
15	TRBV18	TRBJ1-5	NA	NA	CASSPPGGGNQPQHF	TGTGCCAGCTCACCACCCGGCGGGGGCAATCAGCCCCAGCATTTT
15	TRBV5-1	TRBJ2-7	NA	TRBD1	CASSFRTGSHYEQYF	TGCGCCAGCAGCTTCCGGACAGGGTCGCACTACGAGCAGTACTTC
16	TRBV21-1	TRBJ2-7	once	NA	CASSPPIGLAGSEQYF	TGTGCCAGCAGCCCCCCCATCGGGCTAGCGGGCTCCGAGCAGTACTTC
13	TRBV4-2	TRBJ2-3	NA	TRBD2	CASSQGLLDTQYF	TGTGCCAGCAGCCAGGGACTATTAGATACGCAGTATTTT
15	TRBV7-2	TRBJ2-1	NA	TRBD2	CASSSSAGGNNEQFF	TGTGCCAGCAGCTCGTCAGCGGGGGGGAACAATGAGCAGTTCTTC
14	TRBV4-1	TRBJ2-7	NA	NA	CASSQDNRAYEQYF	TGCGCCAGCAGCCAAGACAACAGGGCCTACGAGCAGTACTTC
14	TRBV9	TRBJ2-1	NA	NA	CASRKGEINNEQFF	TGTGCCAGCAGAAAGGGGGAAATCAACAATGAGCAGTTCTTC
13	TRBV7-6	TRBJ2-5	NA	TRBD1	CASSWGQGETQYF	TGTGCCAGCAGCTGGGGACAGGGCGAGACCCAGTACTTC
14	TRBV6-5	TRBJ1-3	NA	TRBD1	CATGTGGSGNTIYF	TGTGCCACCGGTACAGGGGGCTCTGGAAACACCATATATTTT
15	TRBV19	TRBJ2-7	NA	TRBD1	CASSSTGGRGYEQYF	TGTGCCAGTAGTTCGACAGGGGGCCGCGGCTACGAGCAGTACTTC
13	TRBV7-2	TRBJ2-3	few	NA	CASSLAQGLSKYF	TGTGCCAGCAGCTTAGCGCAGGGATTGTCTAAGTATTTT
13	TRBV29-1	TRBJ2-7	NA	NA	CSVGRQETYEQYF	TGCAGCGTTGGAAGACAGGAGACCTACGAGCAGTACTTC
12	TRBV6-5	TRBJ2-1	NA	TRBD1	CASSQGAGKQFF	TGTGCCAGCAGTCAGGGGGCGGGAAAGCAGTTCTTC
18	TRBV4-2	TRBJ2-6	NA	NA	CASSQDLPGVSGANVLTF	TGTGCCAGCAGCCAAGATCTGCCCGGGGTGTCTGGGGCCAACGTCCTGACTTTC
13	TRBV4-2	TRBJ2-7	NA	NA	CASSQDRRNEQYF	TGTGCCAGCAGCCAAGATAGGCGGAACGAGCAGTACTTC
16	TRBV18	TRBJ2-5	NA	TRBD1	CASSPPGTGSQETQYF	TGTGCCAGCTCACCACCGGGGACAGGGAGCCAAGAGACCCAGTACTTC
16	TRBV19	TRBJ2-7	NA	TRBD2	CASSTPGTSGSYEQYF	TGTGCCAGTAGTACACCCGGGACTAGCGGCTCCTACGAGCAGTACTTC
14	TRBV19	TRBJ1-4	once	NA	CASSLRETNEKLFF	TGTGCCAGTAGCCTCAGGGAAACTAATGAAAAACTGTTTTTT
12	TRBV29-1	TRBJ1-1	NA	TRBD1	CSVGQGGTEAFF	TGCAGCGTTGGACAGGGCGGCACTGAAGCTTTCTTT
12	TRBV29-1	TRBJ2-3	once	NA	CSVTGSLDTQYF	TGCAGCGTCACGGGGAGTCTCGATACGCAGTATTTT
16	TRBV18	TRBJ1-5	NA	TRBD1	CASSALPGQGNQPQHF	TGTGCCAGCTCAGCGTTACCGGGACAGGGCAATCAGCCCCAGCATTTT
15	TRBV13	TRBJ1-2	few	TRBD1	CASSLGRTGGVGYTF	TGTGCCAGCAGCCTAGGTCGGACAGGGGGCGTTGGCTACACCTTC
14	TRBV6-1	TRBJ1-2	NA	TRBD1	CASSEGTGLYGYTF	TGTGCCAGCAGTGAAGGGACAGGGTTGTATGGCTACACCTTC
13	TRBV30	TRBJ2-1	NA	TRBD2	CAWESGGAYEQFF	TGTGCCTGGGAGAGCGGGGGGGCCTATGAGCAGTTCTTC
14	TRBV9	TRBJ1-2	NA	TRBD1	CASSAWTGGYGYTF	TGTGCCAGCAGCGCGTGGACAGGGGGCTATGGCTACACCTTC
14	TRBV28	TRBJ2-7	NA	TRBD2	CASTSGTSGYEQYF	TGTGCCAGCACCTCCGGGACTAGCGGCTACGAGCAGTACTTC
15	TRBV4-1	TRBJ1-5	NA	NA	CASSQEPTANQPQHF	TGCGCCAGCAGCCAAGAACCGACAGCAAATCAGCCCCAGCATTTT
16	TRBV30	TRBJ1-1	NA	TRBD1	CASLRRTGVFFTEAFF	TGTGCCTCCCTCAGACGGACAGGAGTTTTTTTCACTGAAGCTTTCTTT
14	TRBV19	TRBJ1-3	NA	NA	CASSMRVGRNTIYF	TGTGCCAGTAGTATGAGGGTTGGGAGAAACACCATATATTTT
14	TRBV6-6	TRBJ1-6	NA	TRBD1	CASLSGTENSPLHF	TGTGCCAGCCTTTCCGGGACAGAGAATTCACCCCTCCACTTT
16	TRBV6-5	TRBJ1-5	few	NA	CASSSIRGTPHQPQHF	TGTGCCAGCAGTTCTATCAGGGGCACCCCCCATCAGCCCCAGCATTTT
17	TRBV28	TRBJ1-5	NA	TRBD1	CASSTGTGGGIYQPQHF	TGTGCCAGCAGCACCGGGACAGGGGGCGGGATATATCAGCCCCAGCATTTT
14	TRBV29-1	TRBJ2-4	few	NA	CSVEGVLAKNIQYF	TGCAGCGTTGAAGGAGTCCTAGCCAAAAACATTCAGTACTTC
12	TRBV7-9	TRBJ1-5	NA	NA	CASSWGGQPQHF	TGTGCCAGCAGCTGGGGGGGTCAGCCCCAGCATTTT